This T cell receptor beta chain was captured by sequencing in a study of blood T cell repertoires in COVID-19. This CDR3 has 15 amino acids. Germline V gives CDR1 MGHDK, CDR2 SYGVNS. Trimming cost V 2 bases and J 3 bases, with 14 bases left between them. This table comes from immunoSEQ multiplex PCR, and its TCRdb copy is limited to in-frame clones, with some not included. The sample shows almost 400,000 clones, 70% to 90% of them seen only once. Material for sequencing was PBMCs or T cells enriched from blood (not recorded which). The receptor was derived from a woman aged 25 to 39 with acute COVID-19. V gene TRBV25-1 combines with J gene TRBJ2-7; tentatively, D is TRBD1 (7 bases). This CDR3 is CASSEPQGGSYEQYF. The CDR3, as DNA: TGTGCCAGCAGTGAACCGCAGGGGGGTAGCTACGAGCAGTACTTC.